This T cell receptor beta chain was recorded in a study of T cell changes during pregnancy in multiple sclerosis. Libraries were prepared by immunoSEQ multiplex PCR; TCRdb keeps only in-frame clonotypes and omits some of them. The sample lists about 59,000 clones, more than 85% occurring once. Germline CDR1 reads SGHTA; CDR2 reads FQGNSA. V shed 5 bases and J shed 6 bases, with 20 bases lying between them. CDR3 length: 16 amino acids. Sequencing was performed on peripheral blood, taken in the third trimester of pregnancy. V gene TRBV7-2 combines with J gene TRBJ2-4; D may be TRBD2 (7 bases). This receptor was obtained from a female donor in good health, enrolled as a control in a pregnancy study. CDR3 nucleotides: TGTGCCAGCAGCCCGTCAGCGGGCGGGGGCGTAAACATTCAGTACTTC. Its translation: CASSPSAGGGVNIQYF.